The 15 T cell receptor beta chains given below trace back to one sample, sequenced in a study of blood T cell repertoires in COVID-19. This table comes from immunoSEQ multiplex PCR, and its TCRdb copy is limited to in-frame clones, with some not included. The profile shows 71,000 or so clones, roughly 82% of them singletons. The specimen was peripheral blood. All receptors come from a man aged 50-59 years with acute or convalescent COVID-19.

The chain uses TRBV30 and TRBJ1-6, with TRBD1 matching 10 bases. Trimming took 4 bases from V and 10 from J; bases not matched to a gene: 4. There are 13 residues in the CDR3. Germline CDR1 reads GTSNPN; CDR2 reads SVGIG (reference sequence). The CDR3 here is CAWTGTGVSPLHF. The DNA of the CDR3 is TGTGCCTGGACCGGGACAGGGGTCTCACCCCTCCACTTT.

V gene TRBV3-1 (or the pseudogene TRBV3-2) combines with J gene TRBJ2-1, with 7 bases aligning to TRBD2. The V and J ends lost 3 bases and 3 bases, in that order; junction bases with no gene match: 2. From germline, CDR1 is LGHDT and CDR2 YNNKEL (reference sequence). The CDR3 contains 14 residues. The CDR3 nucleotides are TGTGCCAGCAGCCAGGCGGGGGTCTACAATGAGCAGTTCTTC. It encodes CASSQAGVYNEQFF.

The rearrangement joins TRBV7-9 to TRBJ2-1; 8 bases align to TRBD2. Germline CDR1 reads SEHNR; CDR2 reads FQNEAQ (reference sequence). After removal of 4 bases from V and 8 bases from J, the junction contained 13 bases not matched to a gene. This CDR3 has 16 amino acids. This chain's CDR3 is CASSSLTSAPSYEQFF. The CDR3 DNA is TGTGCCAGCAGCTCGCTGACTAGCGCCCCGTCCTATGAGCAGTTCTTC.

This sequence joins TRBV28 and TRBJ2-5; TRBD2 aligns across 12 bases. The CDR3 runs to 16 residues. Germline V lookup: CDR1 MDHEN, CDR2 SYDVKM. V gave up 6 bases and J gave up 5 bases; unmatched junction bases: 10. CDR3 DNA sequence: TGTGCCAGCAGGCGGCTAGCGGGAGGGTCTGGGGAGACCCAGTACTTC. Translated, it gives CASRRLAGGSGETQYF. The full variable domain, in which reference TRBV28 and TRBJ2-5 provide the parts outside the CDR3, is DVKVTQSSRYLVKRTGEKVFLECVQDMDHENMFWYRQDPGLGLRLIYFSYDVKMKEKGDIPEGYSVSREKKERFSLILESASTNQTSMYLCASRRLAGGSGETQYFGPGTRLLVL.

The V and J genes are TRBV2 and TRBJ1-1; 9 bases align to TRBD1. This CDR3 comprises 18 residues. CDR1 SNHLY and CDR2 FYNNEI come from the germline V gene. The ends lost 6 bases at V and 2 bases at J; junction bases unmatched: 16. The CDR3 here is CASSKSFTGGLENTEAFF. The CDR3 DNA is TGTGCCAGCAGCAAATCCTTCACAGGGGGCCTCGAAAACACTGAAGCTTTCTTT.

Worth noting for this clone: Distinct nucleotide sequences in the sample also encode this CDR3. The V call is TRBV7-3, the J call TRBJ2-1, with 8 bases fitting TRBD2. CDR1 and CDR2 (germline): SGHTA, FQGTGA. The V and J ends lost 4 bases and 4 bases, in that order; junction bases with no gene match: 3. The CDR3 has 14 residues. CDR3 protein: CASSSSGSYNEQFF. CDR3 sequence (DNA): TGTGCCAGCAGCTCTAGCGGGTCATACAATGAGCAGTTCTTC.

The rearrangement uses TRBV6-6 and TRBJ1-1; possibly TRBD1 for D (5 bases). The CDR3 sequence is 12 residues long. Looked up from germline, CDR1 is MNHNY and CDR2 is SVGAGI (reference sequence). V lost 3 bases and J lost 8, with 10 bases in between. The DNA for the CDR3 is TGTGCCAGCAGTTATGGGGGGGAGGAAGCTTTCTTT. It encodes CASSYGGEEAFF.

This clone was seen only a few times. This chain links TRBV18 with TRBJ1-1, with D possibly being TRBD1 (6 bases). Trimming pared 3 bases from V and 2 bases from J, leaving 16 bases between. Germline V gives CDR1 KGHSH, CDR2 LQKENI. The CDR3 has 16 amino acids. CDR3 in amino acids: CASSPSMLGANTEAFF. The CDR3 nucleotides are TGTGCCAGCTCACCCAGTATGTTGGGGGCTAACACTGAAGCTTTCTTT.

V usage is TRBV7-2 and J usage is TRBJ2-3, with 10 bases aligning to TRBD1. The V gene's germline CDR1 is SGHTA and CDR2 FQGNSA. The ends lost 4 bases at V and 1 base at J; junction bases unmatched: 8. The CDR3 covers 17 residues. CDR3 DNA: TGTGCCAGCAGCTCCCAAGGACAGGGGGGGGGCACAGATACGCAGTATTTT. It codes for CASSSQGQGGGTDTQYF.

The CDR3 nucleotides are TGTGCCAGCAACATACAGGGGAACACTGAAGCTTTCTTT. Amino acid sequence: CASNIQGNTEAFF. The chain combines TRBV6-5 with TRBJ1-1; a possible D gene is TRBD1 (6 bases). The CDR3 spans 13 residues. Germline CDR1 is MNHEY and CDR2 is SVGAGI. Trimming removed 7 bases from V and 1 base from J, with 10 bases in between.

This clone was counted only a few times. This chain links TRBV7-2 with TRBJ1-1; 7 bases fit TRBD1. Germline lookup yields CDR1 SGHTA and CDR2 FQGNSA. The CDR3 loop spans 17 amino acids. The V and J ends lost 2 bases and 3 bases, in that order; junction bases with no gene match: 12. DNA of the CDR3: TGTGCCAGCAGCTTACTTTGGAGGGGGCAAGGTGACACTGAAGCTTTCTTT. This gives the protein CASSLLWRGQGDTEAFF.

CDR3 bases: TGTGCCAGCAGCGGATCTAGCGGGAAGAGTAGCGAGCAGTACTTC. Protein sequence: CASSGSSGKSSEQYF. The gene calls are TRBV11-3 and TRBJ2-7, with 9 bases matching TRBD2. In germline, CDR1 is SGHNT, CDR2 YENEEA. The V segment lost 5 bases and the J segment 6 bases; nucleotides outside the gene matches: 11. The CDR3 contains 15 residues.

This chain connects TRBV10-3 to TRBJ1-2; 9 bases align to TRBD1. The CDR3 spans 14 residues. V trimming: 7 bases; J trimming: 2 bases; junction bases outside the gene matches: 5. Germline V gene sequence: CDR1 ENHRY, CDR2 SYGVKD. In DNA form, the CDR3 reads TGTGCCATCACCCTAGGACAGGGGAACTATGGCTACACCTTC. The encoded protein is CAITLGQGNYGYTF.

V gene TRBV4-1 combines with J gene TRBJ2-7, with 7 bases matching TRBD1. The V segment lost 4 bases and the J segment 6 bases; nucleotides outside the gene matches: 6. The CDR3 spans 13 residues. Germline assignment: CDR1 MGHRA and CDR2 YSYEKL. CDR3 in DNA: TGCGCCAGCAGCCTAGACAGGGCTAGCGAGCAGTACTTC. The encoded protein is CASSLDRASEQYF.

This clone was recorded only once. The V and J genes are TRBV19 and TRBJ1-4; tentatively, D is TRBD1 (6 bases). Trimming took off 4 bases at V and 7 bases at J, with 10 bases between the two ends. This CDR3 has 13 residues. From germline, CDR1 is LNHDA and CDR2 SQIVND (reference sequence). CDR3: CASSTGQSEKLFF. The CDR3 region has the DNA TGTGCCAGTAGTACCGGACAGAGTGAAAAACTGTTTTTT.